This TCR beta chain is from a study of beta chain features in type 1 diabetes. The J segment lost 1 base and the V segment lost 5 bases, leaving 5 bases of the junction unmatched. Per germline, CDR1 SGHRS and CDR2 YFSETQ. This CDR3 has 14 amino acids. The study reverse transcribed the entire isolated RNA, so it sequenced expressed TCRB transcripts. Repertoires were generated with immunoSEQ multiplex PCR, while TCRdb's copy carries only in-frame clones and drops some. The sample has more than 130,000 clones; about 7% are singletons. Sequencing was carried out using central memory CD4+ T cells from blood. The chain recombines TRBV5-1 with TRBJ1-2; 7 nucleotides line up with TRBD1. The TCR was taken from a woman aged 25 to 39 in good health. CDR3 nucleotide sequence: TGCGCCAGCAGAGCCGGGACAGATAACTATGGCTACACCTTC. As protein: CASRAGTDNYGYTF.